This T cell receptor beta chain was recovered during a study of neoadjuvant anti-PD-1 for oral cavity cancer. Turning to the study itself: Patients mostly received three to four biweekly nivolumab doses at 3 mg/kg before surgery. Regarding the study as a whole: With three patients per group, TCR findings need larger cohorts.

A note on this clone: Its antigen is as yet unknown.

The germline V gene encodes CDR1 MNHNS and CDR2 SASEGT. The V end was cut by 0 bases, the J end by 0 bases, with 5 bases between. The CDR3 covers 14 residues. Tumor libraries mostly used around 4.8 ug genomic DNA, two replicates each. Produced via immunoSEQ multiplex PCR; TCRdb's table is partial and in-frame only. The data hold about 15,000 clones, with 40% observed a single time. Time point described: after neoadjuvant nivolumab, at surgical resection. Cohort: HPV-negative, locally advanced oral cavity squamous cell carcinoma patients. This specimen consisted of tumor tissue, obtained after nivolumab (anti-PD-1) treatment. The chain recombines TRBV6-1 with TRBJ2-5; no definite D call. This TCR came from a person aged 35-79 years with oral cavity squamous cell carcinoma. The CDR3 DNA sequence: TGTGCCAGCAGTGAAGCGCGCTACCAAGAGACCCAGTACTTC. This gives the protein CASSEARYQETQYF.